A selection of T cell receptor beta chains follows, all from one sample in a study of monozygotic twins with cystic fibrosis. Produced via immunoSEQ multiplex PCR; TCRdb's table is partial and in-frame only. The data hold approximately 33,000 clones, with roughly 84% observed a single time. Material for sequencing was blood. The origin of the receptors is a girl aged 2 to 9 with cystic fibrosis. Each CDR3 is given with its conserved first and last residue. D genes are given only for firm matches. The size entry is marked missing in some rows and otherwise reads once, few, many or a size class.

D,V,size,J,CDR3,DNA
.,TRBV7-9,.,TRBJ2-7,CASSPGAGSVGGEQYF,TGTGCCAGCAGCCCCGGGGCTGGGTCCGTAGGGGGCGAGCAGTACTTC
.,TRBV7-2,.,TRBJ1-2,CASSLDEGYGYTF,TGTGCCAGCAGCTTAGACGAGGGGTATGGCTACACCTTC
TRBD2,TRBV7-9,.,TRBJ2-1,CASSLESGAPNEQFF,TGTGCCAGCAGCTTAGAAAGCGGGGCCCCCAATGAGCAGTTCTTC
.,TRBV5-1,once,TRBJ2-5,CASSLEGETQYF,TGCGCCAGCAGCTTGGAGGGGGAGACCCAGTACTTC
TRBD1,TRBV30,.,TRBJ2-3,CAWRSTGDRTDTQYF,TGTGCCTGGAGGTCCACAGGGGACCGCACAGATACGCAGTATTTT
.,TRBV5-8,few,TRBJ2-1,CASSSQFF,TGTGCCAGCAGCTCCCAGTTCTTC
.,TRBV18,.,TRBJ1-4,CASSHFADEKLFF,TGTGCCAGCTCCCACTTTGCGGATGAAAAACTGTTTTTT
TRBD2,TRBV30,few,TRBJ2-7,CAWSVLREAGYYEQYF,TGTGCCTGGAGTGTACTCAGGGAAGCGGGGTACTACGAGCAGTACTTC
.,TRBV7-2,.,TRBJ1-1,CASSFGGTHTEAFF,TGTGCCAGCAGCTTTGGGGGGACACACACTGAAGCTTTCTTT
TRBD1,TRBV9,.,TRBJ1-1,CASSPRDRGFTEAFF,TGTGCCAGCAGCCCCCGGGACAGGGGTTTCACTGAAGCTTTCTTT
TRBD2,TRBV2,.,TRBJ2-5,CASSGGGAGETQYF,TGTGCCAGCAGTGGCGGGGGGGCTGGAGAGACCCAGTACTTC
.,TRBV25-1,.,TRBJ1-4,CASSWTAKSEKLFF,TGTGCCAGCAGCTGGACAGCCAAATCTGAAAAACTGTTTTTT
.,TRBV2,few,TRBJ1-1,CASIGGVTEAFF,TGTGCCAGCATCGGAGGGGTTACTGAAGCTTTCTTT
.,TRBV7-2,once,TRBJ2-3,CASSSEGRSTDTQYF,TGTGCCAGCAGCTCCGAAGGTCGTTCCACAGATACGCAGTATTTT
.,TRBV9,.,TRBJ2-3,CASGVELDTQYF,TGTGCCAGCGGAGTTGAGCTCGATACGCAGTATTTT
.,TRBV30,.,TRBJ2-5,CAWSREWQTQYF,TGTGCCTGGTCAAGGGAGTGGCAGACCCAGTACTTC
.,TRBV18,.,TRBJ2-7,CASSQEPEGFPTYF,TGTGCCAGCTCACAAGAACCGGAGGGATTTCCTACGTACTTC
TRBD1,TRBV5-1,.,TRBJ2-2,CASSMTGGITGELFF,TGCGCCAGCAGCATGACAGGGGGCATCACCGGGGAGCTGTTTTTT
TRBD1,TRBV7-3,few,TRBJ1-1,CASSPGTGRRGNTEAFF,TGTGCCAGCAGCCCTGGGACAGGTCGCAGGGGGAACACTGAAGCTTTCTTT
TRBD1,TRBV9,.,TRBJ1-2,CASSPGDRGGYTF,TGTGCCAGCAGCCCCGGGGACAGGGGTGGCTACACCTTC
TRBD1,TRBV7-2,.,TRBJ1-2,CASSVTWTGKVYGYTF,TGTGCCAGCAGCGTTACATGGACAGGGAAAGTCTATGGCTACACCTTC
.,TRBV29-1,.,TRBJ2-1,CSVEGFPGNNEQFF,TGCAGCGTTGAAGGGTTTCCGGGGAACAATGAGCAGTTCTTC
.,TRBV6-1,.,TRBJ1-1,CASSEGPRLNTEAFF,TGTGCCAGCAGTGAAGGACCCCGGCTGAACACTGAAGCTTTCTTT
.,TRBV5-1,.,TRBJ2-5,CASSLEEGASQETQYF,TGCGCCAGCAGCTTGGAGGAGGGGGCCTCCCAAGAGACCCAGTACTTC
.,TRBV9,.,TRBJ1-2,CASSVRMDARGHGYTF,TGTGCCAGCAGCGTCAGAATGGACGCCAGAGGCCATGGCTACACCTTC
.,TRBV14,.,TRBJ1-1,CASSRLGGGPNTEAFF,TGTGCCAGCAGCCGCCTTGGAGGGGGGCCGAACACTGAAGCTTTCTTT
TRBD1,TRBV18,few,TRBJ2-7,CASSPLDRGSEQYF,TGTGCCAGCTCACCTCTCGACAGGGGGAGCGAGCAGTACTTC
.,TRBV5-6,.,TRBJ1-6,CASSLGGGVHSPLHF,TGTGCCAGCAGCTTGGGGGGAGGCGTGCATTCACCCCTCCACTTT
.,TRBV7-7,.,TRBJ2-1,CASSSGTGGNEQFF,TGTGCCAGCAGCTCTGGCACGGGTGGGAATGAGCAGTTCTTC
.,TRBV5-1,.,TRBJ2-2,CASSLDTPNTGELFF,TGCGCCAGCAGCCTGGACACACCGAACACCGGGGAGCTGTTTTTT
.,TRBV6-6,.,TRBJ2-7,CASSYSITTGQYF,TGTGCCAGCAGTTACTCGATAACCACCGGGCAGTACTTC